The 14 T cell receptor beta chains given below trace back to one sample, sequenced in a study of OX40 agonist ivuxolimab in advanced cancers. The method was immunoSEQ multiplex PCR; TCRdb's version includes in-frame clones alone and lacks a portion of them. The sample includes 55,000 to 70,000 clones, about 84% of them seen just once. Here the sequenced sample was CD4+ or CD8+ T cells sorted from blood, taken in a trial of the OX40 agonist ivuxolimab. The receptor set was obtained from an adult with an advanced solid tumor such as melanoma, head and neck, liver or kidney cancer.

V is TRBV7-6 and J is TRBJ1-4; D is perhaps TRBD1 (5 bases). V lost 6 bases and J 4 bases, leaving 12 bases between the germline ends. CDR3 length: 14 residues. CDR1 and CDR2 (germline): SGHVS, FNYEAQ. The CDR3 DNA reads TGTGCCAGCAGACGGGACGCCGATAATGAAAAACTGTTTTTT. Translation: CASRRDADNEKLFF.

This clone appeared once. The chain employs TRBV6-6 and TRBJ1-5; D gene unclear. The CDR3 extends over 14 amino acids. V shed 4 bases and J shed 0 bases, with 7 bases lying between them. Germline loops: CDR1 MNHNY, CDR2 SVGAGI (reference sequence). The CDR3, as DNA: TGTGCCAGCAGTTCCGCATATAGCAATCAGCCCCAGCATTTT. Translating it yields CASSSAYSNQPQHF.

The rearrangement links TRBV29-1 to TRBJ2-3, with D possibly being TRBD1 or TRBD2 (7 bases each). Germline values: CDR1 SQVTM, CDR2 ANQGSEA. The CDR3 extends over 14 amino acids. V dropped 7 bases and J dropped 6 bases, with 20 bases sitting between them. In DNA form, the CDR3 reads TGCAGCGCTGGGGAGGGGGCGCCTGGGGATACGCAGTATTTT. As protein: CSAGEGAPGDTQYF.

The V and J genes are TRBV29-1 and TRBJ2-2; D is ambiguous. Looked up from germline, CDR1 is SQVTM and CDR2 is ANQGSEA. The V and J ends lost 0 bases and 0 bases respectively, with 8 bases between them. This CDR3 is 15 amino acids long. CDR3 sequence reads: CSVEDPTANTGELFF. The CDR3, as DNA: TGCAGCGTTGAAGATCCAACGGCGAACACCGGGGAGCTGTTTTTT.

J is TRBJ2-1 and V is TRBV18; TRBD2 agrees at 11 bases. This CDR3 is 17 amino acids long. The germline V gene has CDR1 KGHSH and CDR2 LQKENI. The V gene end was trimmed by 1 base and the J gene end by 7 bases; junction bases not matched to a gene: 9. CDR3 amino acids: CASSPRASGGPKNEQFF. The CDR3 DNA is TGTGCCAGCTCACCACGTGCTAGCGGGGGGCCAAAGAATGAGCAGTTCTTC.

As for this clone: At one of its ends the junction is not consistent with the germline gene, which may arise from a read error. The chain recombines TRBV5-5 with TRBJ1-1; D call uncertain. The CDR3 totals 13 residues. Germline V lookup: CDR1 SGHKS, CDR2 YYEKEE (reference sequence). CDR3 sequence: CASRLAGYTEAFF. The DNA of the CDR3 is TGTGCCAGCAGATTGGCGGGGTACACTGAAGCTTTCTTT.

V and J are TRBV28 and TRBJ1-1; D is perhaps TRBD1 (6 bases). V shed 5 bases and J shed 4 bases, with 17 bases lying between them. The V gene's germline CDR1 is MDHEN and CDR2 SYDVKM. This CDR3 spans 15 amino acids. CDR3 region: CASSRLTRGGTEAFF. CDR3 DNA: TGTGCCAGCAGTCGATTGACCAGGGGAGGCACTGAAGCTTTCTTT.

V gene TRBV25-1 combines with J gene TRBJ2-2, with D perhaps assigned TRBD1 or TRBD2 (5 bases each). V lost 2 bases and J 6 bases, leaving 13 bases between the germline ends. This CDR3 is built from 15 residues. Germline CDR1 and CDR2: MGHDK and SYGVNS. In DNA form, the CDR3 reads TGTGCCAGCAGTGAACCGACCCGAGGGGCCGGGGAGCTGTTTTTT. Its protein product is CASSEPTRGAGELFF. Full variable domain (rest looked up from reference TRBV25-1 and TRBJ2-2): EADIYQTPRYLVIGTGKKITLECSQTMGHDKMYWYQQDPGMELHLIHYSYGVNSTEKGDLSSESTVSRIRTEHFPLTLESARPSHTSQYLCASSEPTRGAGELFFGEGSRLTVL.

The chain employs TRBV4-3 and TRBJ2-5; the match to TRBD2 covers 10 bases. The V and J ends lost 2 bases and 4 bases, in that order; junction bases with no gene match: 13. The germline gives CDR1 LGHNA, CDR2 YSLEER. The CDR3 covers 18 residues. The DNA of the CDR3 is TGCGCCAGCAGCCAACAACTTAGCGGGGGGCCCCTAATAGAGACCCAGTACTTC. Its translation: CASSQQLSGGPLIETQYF.

The chain is built from TRBV30 and TRBJ2-5; possibly TRBD1 or TRBD2 for D (6 bases each). The CDR3 has 14 residues. From germline, CDR1 is GTSNPN and CDR2 SVGIG (reference sequence). The ends were cut back, 2 bases at V and 4 bases at J, with 14 bases in the middle. The CDR3 protein is CAWSSGANGETQYF. The CDR3 nucleotides read TGTGCCTGGAGTTCGGGGGCTAACGGAGAGACCCAGTACTTC.

There are a few counts of this clone. The CDR3 DNA follows: TGTGCCAGCACCCGCGGGGGGGACACCGGGGAGCTGTTTTTT. As protein: CASTRGGDTGELFF. The genes are TRBV2 and TRBJ2-2; TRBD2 aligns across 9 bases. Germline V CDR1 and CDR2: SNHLY, FYNNEI. There are 14 residues in the CDR3. V lost 7 bases, J lost 3 bases, and 3 bases stayed unmatched.

This sequence joins TRBV5-1 and TRBJ1-6; 11 bases fit TRBD1. V trimming: 5 bases; J trimming: 9 bases; junction bases outside the gene matches: 4. From germline, CDR1 is SGHRS and CDR2 YFSETQ. The CDR3 length is 14 residues. The CDR3 sequence: CASRDGQGASPLHF. The CDR3 region has the DNA TGCGCCAGCAGAGACGGACAGGGGGCTTCACCCCTCCACTTT.

Concerning this clone itself: The sample has other DNA sequences that encode this CDR3 too. The chain has TRBV5-1 and TRBJ1-1; the D is unclear. The CDR3 is 13 amino acids. Per the germline V gene, CDR1 is SGHRS and CDR2 is YFSETQ. The germline V and J ends were trimmed by 3 bases and 3 bases, with 9 bases remaining between them. Here the CDR3 reads CASSSREDTEAFF. The CDR3 nucleotides are TGCGCCAGCAGCTCCCGGGAAGACACTGAAGCTTTCTTT.

This chain joins TRBV30 and TRBJ2-7; 7 nucleotides agree with TRBD1. CDR1 is GTSNPN and CDR2 is SVGIG in the germline V gene (reference sequence). CDR3 size: 12 residues. The trim removed 4 bases at V and 0 bases at J, leaving 0 bases unmatched. In DNA, the CDR3 is TGTGCCTGGACAGGGGGCTCCTACGAGCAGTACTTC. Translation: CAWTGGSYEQYF.